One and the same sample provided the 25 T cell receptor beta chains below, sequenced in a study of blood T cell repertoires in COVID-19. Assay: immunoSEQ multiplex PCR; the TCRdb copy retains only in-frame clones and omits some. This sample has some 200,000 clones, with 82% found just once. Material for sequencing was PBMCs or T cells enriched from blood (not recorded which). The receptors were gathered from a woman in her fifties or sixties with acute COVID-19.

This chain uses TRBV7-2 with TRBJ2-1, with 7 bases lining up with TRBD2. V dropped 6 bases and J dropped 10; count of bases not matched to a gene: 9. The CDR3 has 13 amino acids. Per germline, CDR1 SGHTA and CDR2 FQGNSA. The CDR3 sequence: CASRQASGDEQFF. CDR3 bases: TGTGCCAGCAGGCAAGCTAGCGGCGACGAGCAGTTCTTC.

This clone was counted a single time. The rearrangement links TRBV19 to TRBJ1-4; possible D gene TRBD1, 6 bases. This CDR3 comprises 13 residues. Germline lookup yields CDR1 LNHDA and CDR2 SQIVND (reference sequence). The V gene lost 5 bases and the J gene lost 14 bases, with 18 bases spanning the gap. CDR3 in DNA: TGTGCCAGTAGTGATCATCAGGGGAGAGTGCTGTTTTTT. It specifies CASSDHQGRVLFF.

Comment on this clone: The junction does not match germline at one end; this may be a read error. CDR3: CSASGERLFF. The CDR3 nucleotides are TGCAGCGCTTCGGGGGAAAGACTGTTTTTT. J is TRBJ1-4 and V is TRBV29-1, with D possibly being TRBD1 (5 bases). Germline V gene data show CDR1 as SQVTM and CDR2 as ANQGSEA. The CDR3 has 10 amino acids.

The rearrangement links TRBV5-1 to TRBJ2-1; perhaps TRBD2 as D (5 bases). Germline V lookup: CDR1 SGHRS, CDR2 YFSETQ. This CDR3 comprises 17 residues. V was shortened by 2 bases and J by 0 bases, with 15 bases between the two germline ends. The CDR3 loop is CASSFNPPSSSYNEQFF. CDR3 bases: TGCGCCAGCAGCTTTAATCCCCCTAGCAGCTCCTACAATGAGCAGTTCTTC.

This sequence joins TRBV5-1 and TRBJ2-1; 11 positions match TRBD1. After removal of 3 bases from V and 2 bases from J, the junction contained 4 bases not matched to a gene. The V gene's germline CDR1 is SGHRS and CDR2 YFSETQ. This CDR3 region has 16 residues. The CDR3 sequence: CASSSQGQGAYNEQFF. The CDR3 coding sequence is TGCGCCAGCAGCTCGCAGGGACAGGGGGCCTACAATGAGCAGTTCTTC.

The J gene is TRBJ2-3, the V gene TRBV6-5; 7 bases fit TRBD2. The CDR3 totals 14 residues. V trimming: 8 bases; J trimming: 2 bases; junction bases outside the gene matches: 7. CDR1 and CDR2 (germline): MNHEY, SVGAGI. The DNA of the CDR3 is TGTGCCAGCTTCCGCGGGGGATCCACAGATACGCAGTATTTT. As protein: CASFRGGSTDTQYF.

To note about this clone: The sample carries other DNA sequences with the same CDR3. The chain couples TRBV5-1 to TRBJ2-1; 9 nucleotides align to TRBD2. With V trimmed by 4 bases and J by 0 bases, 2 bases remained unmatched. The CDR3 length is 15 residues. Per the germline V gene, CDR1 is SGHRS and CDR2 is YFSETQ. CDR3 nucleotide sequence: TGCGCCAGCAGCGGAGCGGGAGGCTCCTACAATGAGCAGTTCTTC. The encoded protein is CASSGAGGSYNEQFF.

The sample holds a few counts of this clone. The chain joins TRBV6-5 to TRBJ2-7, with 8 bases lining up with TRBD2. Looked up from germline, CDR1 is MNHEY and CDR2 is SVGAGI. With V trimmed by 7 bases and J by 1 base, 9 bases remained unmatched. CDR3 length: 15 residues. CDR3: CASTTQGGGSYEQYF. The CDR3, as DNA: TGTGCCAGCACCACTCAGGGCGGGGGGTCCTACGAGCAGTACTTC.

DNA of the CDR3: TGTGCCAGCAGCCAAAGGGCTAGCGCGGATACGCAGTATTTT. Protein product: CASSQRASADTQYF. The J gene is TRBJ2-3, the V gene TRBV7-8; D is possibly TRBD2 (6 bases). Germline V gene lookup returns CDR1 SGHVS and CDR2 FQNEAQ. Trimming pared 5 bases from V and 6 bases from J, leaving 15 bases between. This CDR3 region has 14 residues.

DNA for the CDR3: TGCGCCAGCAGTTATAGCGGGAGTAGGGGCGAGCAGTACTTC. It is translated as CASSYSGSRGEQYF. V is TRBV5-1 and J is TRBJ2-7; 9 nucleotides align to TRBD2. This CDR3 has 14 residues. The ends lost 5 bases at V and 6 bases at J; junction bases unmatched: 9. Per germline, CDR1 SGHRS and CDR2 YFSETQ. Filled out from reference TRBV5-1 and TRBJ2-7, the complete variable domain reads KAGVTQTPRYLIKTRGQQVTLSCSPISGHRSVSWYQQTPGQGLQFLFEYFSETQRNKGNFPGRFSGRQFSNSRSEMNVSTLELGDSALYLCASSYSGSRGEQYFGPGTRLTVT.

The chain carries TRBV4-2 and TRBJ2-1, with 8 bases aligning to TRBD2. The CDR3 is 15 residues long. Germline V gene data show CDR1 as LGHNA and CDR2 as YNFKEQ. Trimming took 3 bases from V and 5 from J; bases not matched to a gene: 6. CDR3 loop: CASSQRAGEDNEQFF. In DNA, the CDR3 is TGTGCCAGCAGCCAGAGAGCGGGAGAAGACAATGAGCAGTTCTTC.

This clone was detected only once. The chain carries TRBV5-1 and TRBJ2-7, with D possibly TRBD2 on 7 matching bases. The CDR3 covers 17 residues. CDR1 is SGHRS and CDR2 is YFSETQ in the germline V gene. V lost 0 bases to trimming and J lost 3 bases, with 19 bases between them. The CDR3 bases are TGCGCCAGCAGCTTGGGAGTCAGGGGCTTAGCGGGCTACGAGCAGTACTTC. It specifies CASSLGVRGLAGYEQYF.

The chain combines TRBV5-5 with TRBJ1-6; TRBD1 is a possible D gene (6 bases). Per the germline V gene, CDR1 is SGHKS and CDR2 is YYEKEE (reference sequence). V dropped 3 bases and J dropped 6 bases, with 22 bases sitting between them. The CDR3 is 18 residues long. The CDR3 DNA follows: TGTGCCAGCAGCTCACTAAGAGGGCAGGGGTCCGGTAATTCACCCCTCCACTTT. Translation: CASSSLRGQGSGNSPLHF.

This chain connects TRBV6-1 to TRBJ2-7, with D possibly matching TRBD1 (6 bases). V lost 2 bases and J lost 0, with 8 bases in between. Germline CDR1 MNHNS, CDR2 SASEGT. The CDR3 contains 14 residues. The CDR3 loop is CASSERTDSYEQYF. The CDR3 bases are TGTGCCAGCAGTGAAAGGACAGACTCCTACGAGCAGTACTTC.

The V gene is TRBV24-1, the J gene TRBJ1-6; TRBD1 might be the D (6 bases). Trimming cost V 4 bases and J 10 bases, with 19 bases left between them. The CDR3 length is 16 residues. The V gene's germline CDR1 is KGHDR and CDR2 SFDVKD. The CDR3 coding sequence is TGTGCCACCAGTGAACCCGTACAGGGTCGAAGATCACCCCTCCACTTT. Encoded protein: CATSEPVQGRRSPLHF.

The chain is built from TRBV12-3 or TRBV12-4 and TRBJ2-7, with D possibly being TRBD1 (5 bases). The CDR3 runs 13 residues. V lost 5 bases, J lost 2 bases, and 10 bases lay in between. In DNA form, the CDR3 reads TGTGCCAGCAGTATTGGACAAACCTACGAGCAGTACGTC. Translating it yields CASSIGQTYEQYV.

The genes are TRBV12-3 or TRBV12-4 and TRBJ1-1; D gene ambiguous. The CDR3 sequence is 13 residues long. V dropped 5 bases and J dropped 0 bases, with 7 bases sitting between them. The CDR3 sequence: CASSITVNTEAFF. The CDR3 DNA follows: TGTGCCAGCAGTATAACAGTGAACACTGAAGCTTTCTTT.

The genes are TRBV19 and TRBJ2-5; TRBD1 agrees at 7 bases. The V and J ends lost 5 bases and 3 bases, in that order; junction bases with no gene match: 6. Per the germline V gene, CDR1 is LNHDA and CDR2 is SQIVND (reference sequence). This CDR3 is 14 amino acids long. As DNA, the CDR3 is TGTGCCAGTAGTGTAAGGGACAGAAAAGAGACCCAGTACTTC. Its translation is CASSVRDRKETQYF.

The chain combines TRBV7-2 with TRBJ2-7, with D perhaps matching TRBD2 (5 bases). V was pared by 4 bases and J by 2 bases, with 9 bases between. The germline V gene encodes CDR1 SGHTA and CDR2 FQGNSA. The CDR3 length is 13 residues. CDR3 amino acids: CASSSQRAYEQYF. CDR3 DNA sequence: TGTGCCAGCAGCTCCCAGAGGGCCTACGAGCAGTACTTC.

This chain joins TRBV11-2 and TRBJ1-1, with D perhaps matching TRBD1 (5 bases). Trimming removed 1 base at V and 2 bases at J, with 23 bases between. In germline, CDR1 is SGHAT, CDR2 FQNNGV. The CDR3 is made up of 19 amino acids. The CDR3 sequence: CASSLVARSGLGTNTEAFF. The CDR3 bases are TGTGCCAGCAGCTTAGTCGCGCGATCAGGATTGGGGACTAACACTGAAGCTTTCTTT.

Here the CDR3 reads CASSDSVFGTGYNEQFF. The CDR3 DNA sequence: TGTGCCAGCAGTGATTCAGTGTTCGGGACAGGGTACAATGAGCAGTTCTTC. The gene calls are TRBV6-1 and TRBJ2-1; 9 nucleotides agree with TRBD1. The CDR3 has 17 residues. From germline, CDR1 is MNHNS and CDR2 SASEGT. V lost 3 bases, J lost 4 bases, and 10 bases stayed unmatched.

The CDR3 reads CASSPPQGGAGGLIAPLHF. Here the CDR3 DNA reads TGTGCCAGCTCACCCCCTCAGGGGGGCGCGGGGGGCCTGATAGCACCCCTCCACTTT. The chain couples TRBV18 to TRBJ1-6; 7 bases align to TRBD1. Germline values: CDR1 KGHSH, CDR2 LQKENI. The CDR3 sequence is 19 residues long. V shed 3 bases, J shed 11 bases, and the junction held 22 bases outside the gene matches.

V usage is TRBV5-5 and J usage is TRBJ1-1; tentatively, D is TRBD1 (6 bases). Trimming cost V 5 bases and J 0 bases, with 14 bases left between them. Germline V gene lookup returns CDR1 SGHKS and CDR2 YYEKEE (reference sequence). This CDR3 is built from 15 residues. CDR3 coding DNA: TGTGCCAGCAGTTCCCCAGGGGCCGTGAACACTGAAGCTTTCTTT. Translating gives CASSSPGAVNTEAFF.

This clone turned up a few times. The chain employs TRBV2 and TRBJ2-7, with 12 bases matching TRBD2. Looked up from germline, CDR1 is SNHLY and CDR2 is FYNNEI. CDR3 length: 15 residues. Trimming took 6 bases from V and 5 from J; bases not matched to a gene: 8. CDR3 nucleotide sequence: TGTGCCAGCAGCACGACTAGCGGGAGACGCGACGAGCAGTACTTC. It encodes CASSTTSGRRDEQYF. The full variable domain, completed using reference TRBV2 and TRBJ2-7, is EPEVTQTPSHQVTQMGQEVILRCVPISNHLYFYWYRQILGQKVEFLVSFYNNEISEKSEIFDDQFSVERPDGSNFTLKIRSTKLEDSAMYFCASSTTSGRRDEQYFGPGTRLTVT.

CDR3 bases: TGTGCCAGCAGCCGGCAGCGGGGGGGCTACAATGAGCAGTTCTTC. It specifies CASSRQRGGYNEQFF. The V call is TRBV3-1 (or the pseudogene TRBV3-2), the J call TRBJ2-1; TRBD2 agrees at 10 bases. With V trimmed by 4 bases and J by 3 bases, 3 bases remained unmatched. Germline values: CDR1 LGHDT, CDR2 YNNKEL (reference sequence). The CDR3 is made up of 15 amino acids.